Below are 4 T cell receptor beta chains sequenced from a single sample in a study of blood T cell repertoires in COVID-19. Libraries were prepared by immunoSEQ multiplex PCR; TCRdb keeps only in-frame clonotypes and omits some of them. This table has about 89,000 clones, around 75% appearing once. Sample: peripheral blood. These receptors all come from an older man with COVID-19, enrolled during active disease.

The chain links TRBV28 to TRBJ1-1, with 9 positions matching TRBD1. The germline CDR1 and CDR2 sequences are MDHEN and SYDVKM. V shed 5 bases, J shed 1 base, and the junction held 20 bases outside the gene matches. The CDR3 runs 20 residues. In DNA form, the CDR3 reads TGTGCCAGCAGTACCGGGGCCGTAGTGGGCGAGGGACAGGGGAACACTGAAGCTTTCTTT. It translates to CASSTGAVVGEGQGNTEAFF.

Written as DNA, the CDR3 is TGTGCCAGCAGCTTAGGACTAGCGGGGGATTCCTACGAGCAGTACTTC. Its protein is CASSLGLAGDSYEQYF. The chain joins TRBV11-2 to TRBJ2-7; 12 bases line up with TRBD2. CDR1 SGHAT and CDR2 FQNNGV come from the germline V gene. Trimming removed 1 base from V and 1 base from J; junction bases left unmatched: 2. The CDR3 has 16 amino acids.

The rearrangement joins TRBV25-1 to TRBJ2-7; 8 bases fit TRBD2. Per germline, CDR1 MGHDK and CDR2 SYGVNS. CDR3 length: 15 residues. J gave up 1 base and V 2 bases, and 4 bases lay outside the gene matches. As DNA, the CDR3 is TGTGCCAGCAGTGAAGCCGGGGGGGCATCCTACGAGCAGTACTTC. Residues: CASSEAGGASYEQYF.

The chain's CDR3 is CASTPGDRGSPLHF. Written as DNA, the CDR3 is TGTGCCAGTACCCCCGGGGACAGGGGCTCACCCCTCCACTTT. V usage is TRBV19 and J usage is TRBJ1-6; 10 bases are shared with TRBD1. Germline assignment: CDR1 LNHDA and CDR2 SQIVND (reference sequence). Trimming took 7 bases from V and 10 from J; bases not matched to a gene: 7. CDR3 size: 14 residues.